The 9 T cell receptor beta chains listed next were all sequenced from one sample in a study of CD8+ T cells in alopecia areata. TCR sequencing used cDNA made by reverse transcription of extracted RNA. Clones were read by immunoSEQ multiplex PCR, and TCRdb kept only the in-frame ones, dropping some. The sample holds 23,000 or so clones, 52% seen once. The sequenced sample consisted of NKG2D-high CD8+ T cells sorted from blood. The source of these receptors is a human donor with alopecia areata.

A few counts support this clone. The CDR3 DNA follows: TGTGCCAGCAGTAGCGGGGCGAAAAACATTCAGTACTTC. Translation: CASSSGAKNIQYF. The genes are TRBV27 and TRBJ2-4; 7 bases align to TRBD2. Germline V lookup: CDR1 MNHEY, CDR2 SMNVEV (reference sequence). Losses at the gene ends were 5 bases for V and 4 bases for J; bases not matched to a gene: 2. CDR3 size: 13 residues.

The chain couples TRBV6-4 to TRBJ2-2, with D maybe TRBD2 (5 bases). The CDR3 sequence is 12 residues long. V lost 7 bases to trimming and J lost 5 bases, with 8 bases between them. CDR1 is MRHNA and CDR2 is SNTAGT in the germline V gene. The CDR3 loop reads CASISGTGELFF. CDR3 DNA sequence: TGTGCCAGCATCTCGGGGACCGGGGAGCTGTTTTTT.

The J gene is TRBJ2-5, the V gene TRBV28, with 11 bases that match TRBD2. CDR1 is MDHEN and CDR2 is SYDVKM in the germline V gene. J was trimmed by 3 bases and V by 5 bases; bases with no gene match: 8. The CDR3 loop spans 16 amino acids. CDR3 DNA: TGTGCCAGCAGTGCGAGAAAACTAGCGGGAGAAGAGACCCAGTACTTC. This translates into CASSARKLAGEETQYF. The full variable domain, rest sourced from reference TRBV28 and TRBJ2-5, is DVKVTQSSRYLVKRTGEKVFLECVQDMDHENMFWYRQDPGLGLRLIYFSYDVKMKEKGDIPEGYSVSREKKERFSLILESASTNQTSMYLCASSARKLAGEETQYFGPGTRLLVL.

V and J are TRBV27 and TRBJ2-7, with 10 bases fitting TRBD1. Per the germline V gene, CDR1 is MNHEY and CDR2 is SMNVEV (reference sequence). Trimming took 1 base from V and 0 from J; bases not matched to a gene: 6. The CDR3 runs 17 residues. CDR3 sequence: CASSLYLGTGDSYEQYF. The CDR3 region has the DNA TGTGCCAGCAGTTTATATTTGGGGACAGGGGACTCCTACGAGCAGTACTTC.

Remarks on this clone: The sample carries other DNA sequences with the same CDR3. This rearrangement joins TRBV5-6 to TRBJ2-7; TRBD1 is a possible D gene (6 bases). There are 12 residues in the CDR3. CDR1 and CDR2 (germline): SGHDT, YYEEEE. Trimming cost V 0 bases and J 7 bases, with 8 bases left between them. The CDR3 sequence is CASSLGGGEQYF. CDR3 sequence (DNA): TGTGCCAGCAGCTTGGGAGGGGGAGAGCAGTACTTC.

The genes are TRBV6-6 and TRBJ1-2, with D perhaps matching TRBD1 (5 bases). Germline CDR1 and CDR2: MNHNY and SVGAGI (reference sequence). This CDR3 comprises 14 residues. Trimming removed 1 base from V and 4 bases from J, with 10 bases in between. CDR3 in amino acids: CASSYLDKSYGYTF. CDR3 bases: TGTGCCAGCAGTTACTTGGACAAGAGCTATGGCTACACCTTC.

The V gene is TRBV7-9, the J gene TRBJ2-7, with D unresolved. CDR3 length equals 13 residues. Deletions cut 5 bases from V and 4 bases from J, with 12 bases between. Germline values: CDR1 SEHNR, CDR2 FQNEAQ (reference sequence). CDR3 loop: CASSQIPIYEQYF. The CDR3 coding sequence is TGTGCCAGCAGCCAAATCCCTATTTACGAGCAGTACTTC.

V is TRBV9 and J is TRBJ1-4; TRBD1 agrees at 9 bases. V trimming: 2 bases; J trimming: 5 bases; junction bases outside the gene matches: 4. Germline-derived CDR1 and CDR2 are SGDLS and YYNGEE. The CDR3 length is 15 residues. The CDR3 protein is CASSVTGGENEKLFF. The CDR3 DNA sequence: TGTGCCAGCAGCGTGACAGGGGGAGAGAATGAAAAACTGTTTTTT. Complete variable domain (other parts from reference TRBV9 and TRBJ1-4): DSGVTQTPKHLITATGQRVTLRCSPRSGDLSVYWYQQSLDQGLQFLIQYYNGEERAKGNILERFSAQQFPDLHSELNLSSLELGDSALYFCASSVTGGENEKLFFGSGTQLSVL.

The chain is built from TRBV7-8 and TRBJ2-7, with D perhaps TRBD1 (6 bases). This CDR3 has 14 amino acids. Trimming took off 6 bases at V and 2 bases at J, with 14 bases between the two ends. Germline CDR1 is SGHVS and CDR2 is FQNEAQ. The CDR3 sequence is CASSYRDKTYEQYF. The CDR3 bases are TGTGCCAGCAGTTACCGGGACAAGACCTACGAGCAGTACTTC.